This TCR beta chain was found in a study of cytomegalovirus exposure and HLA in healthy donors. Study in general: There were 350 to 400 genotyped donors. Of these, roughly 84% fell in the genetic ancestry cluster associated with self-reported Caucasian donors. Whole-study findings and limits: A later analysis linked a missense variant in DCLRE1C to the trimming of TCR beta V and J genes. Equally common other TCR beta chains were less clonally expanded than HLA-associated ones, a later analysis found. Earlier analysis looked at TCR beta V segments, and most were productive about 90% or about 30% of the time.

A multiplex PCR was run with 60 Vbeta primers and 13 Jbeta primers. Assay: immunoSEQ multiplex PCR; the TCRdb copy retains only in-frame clones and omits some. The data contain 110,000 to 150,000 clones, 70% to 85% of them singletons. Turning to this clone: Its antigen is undetermined.

Germline CDR1 reads SGHDN; CDR2 reads FVKESK. The V end was cut by 6 bases, the J end by 1 base, with 12 bases between. The CDR3 runs to 15 residues. This TCR was sampled from a male donor in good health and CMV-seronegative. Sample: PBMCs. This chain links TRBV14 with TRBJ2-2; D is perhaps TRBD2 (6 bases). CDR3: CASRFGSGNTGELFF. For the CDR3, the DNA is TGTGCCAGCAGGTTCGGTAGCGGGAACACCGGGGAGCTGTTTTTT.